Here is one T cell receptor (beta chain) with its context. The data belong to a study of T cell responses to AZD1222 COVID-19 vaccine. Per germline, CDR1 LNHDA and CDR2 SQIVND (reference sequence). V was shortened by 5 bases and J by 0 bases, with 8 bases between the two germline ends. The CDR3 loop spans 14 amino acids. The assay was immunoSEQ multiplex PCR, and TCRdb's table has in-frame clones only and misses some. The sample holds some 150,000 clones; around 90% are singletons and the top ten take roughly 3.4%. J is TRBJ1-5 and V is TRBV19; D is uncertain. This sequence originates from an adult who received the AZD1222 COVID-19 vaccine. The sequencing used peripheral blood, collected 28 days after the second AZD1222 dose. CDR3 sequence reads: CASSVEDSNQPQHF. CDR3 nucleotide sequence: TGTGCCAGTAGTGTCGAGGATAGCAATCAGCCCCAGCATTTT.